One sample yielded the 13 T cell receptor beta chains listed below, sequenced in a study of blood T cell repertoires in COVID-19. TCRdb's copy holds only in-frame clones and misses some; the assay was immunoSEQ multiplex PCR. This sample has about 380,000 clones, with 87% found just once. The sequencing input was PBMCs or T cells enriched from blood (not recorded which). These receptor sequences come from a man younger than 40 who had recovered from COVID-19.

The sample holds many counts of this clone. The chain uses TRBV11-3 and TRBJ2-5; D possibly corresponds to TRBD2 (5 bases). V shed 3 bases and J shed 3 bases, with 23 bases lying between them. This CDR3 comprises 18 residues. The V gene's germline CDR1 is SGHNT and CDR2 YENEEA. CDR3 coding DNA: TGTGCCAGCAGCTTCCAAAAAGGGAGTTGGCCCCCCAAAGAGACCCAGTACTTC. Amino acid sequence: CASSFQKGSWPPKETQYF.

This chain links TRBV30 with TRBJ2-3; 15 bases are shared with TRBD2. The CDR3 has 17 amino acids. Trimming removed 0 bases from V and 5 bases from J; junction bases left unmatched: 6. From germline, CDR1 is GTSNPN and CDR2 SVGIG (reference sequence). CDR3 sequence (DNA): TGTGCCTGGAGTGTACTTTGGACTAGCGGGGGGGTAGATACGCAGTATTTT. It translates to CAWSVLWTSGGVDTQYF. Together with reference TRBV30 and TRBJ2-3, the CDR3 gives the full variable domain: SQTIHQWPATLVQPVGSPLSLECTVEGTSNPNLYWYRQAAGRGLQLLFYSVGIGQISSEVPQNLSASRPQDRQFILSSKKLLLSDSGFYLCAWSVLWTSGGVDTQYFGPGTRLTVL.

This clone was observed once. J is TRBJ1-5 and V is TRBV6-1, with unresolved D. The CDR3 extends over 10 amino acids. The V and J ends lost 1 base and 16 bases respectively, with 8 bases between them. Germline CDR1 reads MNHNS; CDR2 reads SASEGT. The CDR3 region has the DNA TGTGCCAGCAGTGAAGGGAGAGACCATTTT. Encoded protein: CASSEGRDHF.

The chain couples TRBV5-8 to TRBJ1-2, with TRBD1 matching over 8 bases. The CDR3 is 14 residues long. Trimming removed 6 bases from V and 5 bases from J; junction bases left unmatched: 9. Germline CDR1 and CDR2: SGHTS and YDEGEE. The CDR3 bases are TGTGCCAGCAACGCCGGACAGGGCGGGTATGGCTACACCTTC. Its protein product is CASNAGQGGYGYTF.

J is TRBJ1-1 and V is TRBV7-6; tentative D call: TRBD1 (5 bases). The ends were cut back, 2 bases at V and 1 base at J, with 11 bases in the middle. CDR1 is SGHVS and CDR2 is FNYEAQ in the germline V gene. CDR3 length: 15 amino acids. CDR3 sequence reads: CASSLFPGQNTEAFF. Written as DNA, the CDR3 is TGTGCCAGCAGCTTATTCCCAGGGCAGAACACTGAAGCTTTCTTT.

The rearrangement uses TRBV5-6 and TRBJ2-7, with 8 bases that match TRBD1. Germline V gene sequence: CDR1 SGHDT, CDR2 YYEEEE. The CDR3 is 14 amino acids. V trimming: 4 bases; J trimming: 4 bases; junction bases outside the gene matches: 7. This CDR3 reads CASSDRTGIYEQYF. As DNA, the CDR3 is TGTGCCAGCAGCGACAGGACAGGGATATACGAGCAGTACTTC.

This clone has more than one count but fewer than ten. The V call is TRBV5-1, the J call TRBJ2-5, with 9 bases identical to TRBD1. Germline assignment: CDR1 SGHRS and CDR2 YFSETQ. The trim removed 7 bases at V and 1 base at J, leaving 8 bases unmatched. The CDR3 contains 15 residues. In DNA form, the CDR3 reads TGCGCCAGCGCCTGGGGGACAGGGAGCCAAGAGACCCAGTACTTC. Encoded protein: CASAWGTGSQETQYF.

In DNA, the CDR3 is TGTGCCATCAGTGATATGGGACAGCCTTCAACTAATGAAAAACTGTTTTTT. Translating gives CAISDMGQPSTNEKLFF. This rearrangement joins TRBV10-3 to TRBJ1-4; 7 positions match TRBD1. The CDR3 is 17 amino acids. The junction had 7 bases not matched to a gene; V was cut back by 3 bases and J by 0 bases. Germline V gene sequence: CDR1 ENHRY, CDR2 SYGVKD.

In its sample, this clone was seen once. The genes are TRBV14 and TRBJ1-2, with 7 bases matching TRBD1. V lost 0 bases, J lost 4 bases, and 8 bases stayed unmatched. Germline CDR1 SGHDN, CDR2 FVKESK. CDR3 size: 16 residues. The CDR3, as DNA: TGTGCCAGCAGCCAAGATCGGGCAGGGGGTGTCTATGGCTACACCTTC. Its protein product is CASSQDRAGGVYGYTF.

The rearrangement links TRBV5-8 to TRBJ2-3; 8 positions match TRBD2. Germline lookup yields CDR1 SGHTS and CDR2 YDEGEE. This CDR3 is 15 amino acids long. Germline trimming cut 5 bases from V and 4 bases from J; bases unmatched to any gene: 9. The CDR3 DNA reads TGTGCCAGCAGGCCCGGTTTCGGGGGGGCAGATACGCAGTATTTT. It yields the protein CASRPGFGGADTQYF.

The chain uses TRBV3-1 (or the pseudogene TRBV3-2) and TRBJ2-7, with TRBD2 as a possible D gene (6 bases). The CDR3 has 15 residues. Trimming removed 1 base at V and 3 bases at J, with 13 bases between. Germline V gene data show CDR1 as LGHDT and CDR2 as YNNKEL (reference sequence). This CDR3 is CASSQVSGLSYEQYF. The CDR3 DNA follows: TGTGCCAGCAGCCAAGTTTCGGGACTGAGCTACGAGCAGTACTTC.

CDR3 in amino acids: CASSPSSYNEQFF. The CDR3 region has the DNA TGTGCCAGCAGCCCTAGCTCCTACAATGAGCAGTTCTTC. The chain carries TRBV5-4 and TRBJ2-1; D remains ambiguous. Germline V lookup: CDR1 SGHNT, CDR2 YYREEE (reference sequence). V lost 4 bases and J lost 0, with 5 bases in between. The CDR3 spans 13 residues.

CDR3 nucleotides: TGTGCCAGCAGCGTAACCCCGGGACAGGGGGATTCACCCCTCCACTTT. This codes for CASSVTPGQGDSPLHF. This chain links TRBV9 with TRBJ1-6, with 11 bases matching TRBD1. Germline V lookup: CDR1 SGDLS, CDR2 YYNGEE. The CDR3 has 16 amino acids. The V and J ends lost 1 base and 8 bases, in that order; junction bases with no gene match: 5.